This entry lists 29 T cell receptor beta chains sequenced from one sample in a study of T cell responses to AZD1222 COVID-19 vaccine. Sequenced by immunoSEQ multiplex PCR; TCRdb stores in-frame clones only, minus some. The profile shows around 150,000 clones, about 93% of them singletons. The sample here was peripheral blood, taken 28 days after the second AZD1222 dose. The receptors come from an adult who received the AZD1222 COVID-19 vaccine.

This clone was observed a handful of times. V usage is TRBV27 and J usage is TRBJ1-2, with a possible D match to TRBD1 (5 bases). V was cut by 3 bases and J by 4 bases, with 15 bases left in between. The germline CDR1 and CDR2 sequences are MNHEY and SMNVEV (reference sequence). The CDR3 extends over 15 amino acids. CDR3: CASSFAGGMGYGYTF. The CDR3 DNA follows: TGTGCCAGCAGTTTCGCTGGGGGGATGGGCTATGGCTACACCTTC.

V gene TRBV10-3 combines with J gene TRBJ2-4; tentative D call: TRBD1 (6 bases). The V end was cut by 6 bases, the J end by 0 bases, with 15 bases between. CDR3 size: 16 residues. Germline CDR1 is ENHRY and CDR2 is SYGVKD. CDR3: CAISRTGRGAKNIQYF. CDR3 DNA: TGTGCCATCAGCCGCACAGGGAGAGGAGCCAAAAACATTCAGTACTTC.

The chain employs TRBV23-1 and TRBJ1-2, with a possible D match to TRBD1 (6 bases). TRBV23-1 is an ORF, with its function uncertain. The CDR3 contains 12 residues. Trimming removed 5 bases from V and 7 bases from J, with 11 bases in between. The CDR3 loop is CASSMGGVGYTF. Written as DNA, the CDR3 is TGCGCCAGCAGTATGGGGGGCGTTGGCTACACCTTC.

The chain joins TRBV7-9 to TRBJ2-5, with 10 bases identical to TRBD1. The CDR3 consists of 17 residues. From germline, CDR1 is SEHNR and CDR2 FQNEAQ (reference sequence). Unmatched junction bases numbered 14, after V lost 5 bases and J lost 5 bases. The CDR3, as DNA: TGTGCCAGCAGCGCCCAAACCGGGACAGGGGTTAGGGAGACCCAGTACTTC. Its translation is CASSAQTGTGVRETQYF.

A single count supports this clone. V gene TRBV2 combines with J gene TRBJ1-1; D not resolved. The CDR3 sequence is 13 residues long. Per the germline V gene, CDR1 is SNHLY and CDR2 is FYNNEI. Trimming took off 7 bases at V and 5 bases at J, with 14 bases between the two ends. The CDR3 region is CASTYLAGTEAFF. In DNA form, the CDR3 reads TGTGCCAGCACCTATCTAGCGGGGACTGAAGCTTTCTTT.

In its sample, this clone was seen once. This sequence joins TRBV29-1 and TRBJ1-1, with unresolved D. Trimming shortened V by 4 bases and J by 4 bases, and 13 bases separated the two germline ends. The CDR3 totals 13 residues. CDR1 and CDR2 (germline): SQVTM, ANQGSEA. This CDR3 reads CSVVLGLSTEAFF. In DNA form, the CDR3 reads TGCAGCGTTGTACTAGGGTTAAGCACTGAAGCTTTCTTT. Filled out from reference TRBV29-1 and TRBJ1-1, the complete variable domain reads SAVISQKPSRDICQRGTSLTIQCQVDSQVTMMFWYRQQPGQSLTLIATANQGSEATYESGFVIDKFPISRPNLTFSTLTVSNMSPEDSSIYLCSVVLGLSTEAFFGQGTRLTVV.

This chain connects TRBV6-5 to TRBJ1-3, with unresolved D. Trimming left V 5 bases short and J 2 bases short, with 10 bases between. Germline V gene data show CDR1 as MNHEY and CDR2 as SVGAGI. The CDR3 covers 14 residues. CDR3 residues: CASSRDLAGNTIYF. The CDR3 nucleotides read TGTGCCAGCAGTCGGGATTTGGCTGGAAACACCATATATTTT.

The rearrangement uses TRBV30 and TRBJ2-3; TRBD1 might be the D (5 bases). The CDR3 is 14 amino acids. Germline loops: CDR1 GTSNPN, CDR2 SVGIG (reference sequence). The germline V and J ends were trimmed by 8 bases and 2 bases, with 17 bases remaining between them. In nucleotides, the CDR3 is TGTGCCGGAGACATCAGGGCCTCCACAGATACGCAGTATTTT. Protein: CAGDIRASTDTQYF.

J is TRBJ1-2 and V is TRBV19, with D unclear. CDR1 and CDR2 from the germline V gene are LNHDA and SQIVND (reference sequence). V was pared by 7 bases and J by 8 bases, with 17 bases between. CDR3 length: 13 amino acids. CDR3 nucleotides: TGTGCCAGTACCCCGGCGTGGGGAAGAGGCTACACCTTC. It translates to CASTPAWGRGYTF.

The chain combines TRBV30 with TRBJ1-1, with D perhaps matching TRBD1 (5 bases). The germline V gene encodes CDR1 GTSNPN and CDR2 SVGIG (reference sequence). V was clipped by 2 bases and J by 5 bases, with 9 bases between them. This CDR3 spans 12 amino acids. CDR3 DNA: TGTGCCTGGAGTAACGGGGGAACTGAAGCTTTCTTT. Its protein is CAWSNGGTEAFF.

This chain uses TRBV6-6 with TRBJ1-6, with a tentative D call TRBD1 (6 bases). This CDR3 comprises 12 residues. Germline CDR1 reads MNHNY; CDR2 reads SVGAGI (reference sequence). V was pared by 6 bases and J by 7 bases, with 7 bases between. The CDR3 sequence is CASRGGNSPLHF. CDR3 coding DNA: TGTGCCAGCAGGGGGGGCAATTCACCCCTCCACTTT.

This chain uses TRBV5-1 with TRBJ2-1; no reliable D call. CDR3 length: 13 amino acids. The V gene's germline CDR1 is SGHRS and CDR2 YFSETQ. V was pared by 7 bases and J by 6 bases, with 14 bases between. CDR3 loop: CASALYSPNEQFF. The CDR3 region has the DNA TGCGCCAGCGCTCTCTACAGCCCCAATGAGCAGTTCTTC.

The chain uses TRBV5-4 and TRBJ1-2, with no clear D. V was clipped by 1 base and J by 7 bases, with 17 bases between them. The germline CDR1 and CDR2 sequences are SGHNT and YYREEE (reference sequence). The CDR3 totals 15 residues. In nucleotides, the CDR3 is TGTGCCAGCAGCTTGATCAGCCAGACTCTGGGTGGCTACACCTTC. The encoded protein is CASSLISQTLGGYTF. Based on the CDR3 plus reference TRBV5-4 and TRBJ1-2, the full variable domain is ETGVTQSPTHLIKTRGQQVTLRCSSQSGHNTVSWYQQALGQGPQFIFQYYREEENGRGNFPPRFSGLQFPNYSSELNVNALELDDSALYLCASSLISQTLGGYTFGSGTRLTVV.

This chain links TRBV6-5 with TRBJ2-7; possibly TRBD2 for D (5 bases). There are 13 residues in the CDR3. The germline V gene has CDR1 MNHEY and CDR2 SVGAGI. Trimming stripped 6 bases from V and 6 bases from J, with 15 bases between. The CDR3 DNA is TGTGCCAGCAGAACAACAGCGGCGGTCGAGCAGTACTTC. Translating gives CASRTTAAVEQYF.

The sample holds one count of this clone. The J gene is TRBJ1-2, the V gene TRBV10-3; D possibly corresponds to TRBD1 (5 bases). The CDR3 runs 15 residues. The V end was cut by 5 bases, the J end by 6 bases, with 19 bases between. Per the germline V gene, CDR1 is ENHRY and CDR2 is SYGVKD. CDR3 protein: CAISREQGGIDGYTF. CDR3 in DNA: TGTGCCATCAGTCGGGAGCAGGGAGGGATCGATGGCTACACCTTC.

The V gene is TRBV6-5, the J gene TRBJ1-1, with a weak D call TRBD1 (6 bases). From germline, CDR1 is MNHEY and CDR2 SVGAGI. V lost 2 bases and J 11 bases, leaving 9 bases between the germline ends. The CDR3 is made up of 11 amino acids. This chain's CDR3 is CASSYEGGAFF. DNA for the CDR3: TGTGCCAGCAGTTACGAAGGGGGGGCTTTCTTT.

This rearrangement joins TRBV6-5 to TRBJ2-7, with TRBD1 matching over 10 bases. V lost 4 bases and J lost 6; bases outside the gene matches: 6. CDR1 MNHEY and CDR2 SVGAGI come from the germline V gene. This CDR3 comprises 14 residues. The DNA for the CDR3 is TGTGCCAGCAGTTGGGGACAGGGGTCGGGCGAGCAGTACTTC. Translation gives CASSWGQGSGEQYF.

The J gene is TRBJ2-2, the V gene TRBV4-2, with TRBD2 matching 7 bases. The CDR3 runs to 15 residues. Germline CDR1 reads LGHNA; CDR2 reads YNFKEQ. The V gene end was trimmed by 3 bases and the J gene end by 3 bases; junction bases not matched to a gene: 4. The CDR3 spells CASSQDGRHTGELFF. DNA for the CDR3: TGTGCCAGCAGCCAGGACGGGAGGCACACCGGGGAGCTGTTTTTT.

The chain has TRBV27 and TRBJ2-1, with a possible D match to TRBD2 (6 bases). This CDR3 has 14 residues. Germline CDR1 and CDR2: MNHEY and SMNVEV (reference sequence). V lost 3 bases and J lost 6, with 12 bases in between. The CDR3 DNA reads TGTGCCAGCAGTTTTCCTAGCGCTCGCAATGAGCAGTTCTTC. Translating gives CASSFPSARNEQFF.

The chain combines TRBV3-1 (or the pseudogene TRBV3-2) with TRBJ2-1, with TRBD2 matching 7 bases. Losses at the gene ends were 1 base for V and 1 base for J; bases not matched to a gene: 4. The CDR3 sequence is 16 residues long. From germline, CDR1 is LGHDT and CDR2 YNNKEL (reference sequence). The CDR3 reads CASSQASGISYNEQFF. The DNA for the CDR3 is TGTGCCAGCAGCCAAGCTAGCGGAATATCCTACAATGAGCAGTTCTTC.

J is TRBJ2-7 and V is TRBV18; 7 bases line up with TRBD1. This CDR3 region has 14 residues. The ends lost 5 bases at V and 2 bases at J; junction bases unmatched: 6. Germline-derived CDR1 and CDR2 are KGHSH and LQKENI. The DNA for the CDR3 is TGTGCCAGCTCAACGCGACAGGGTGCCTACGAGCAGTACTTC. Protein product: CASSTRQGAYEQYF.

For the CDR3, the DNA is TGTGCCAGCAGCACAGGGGCCGGTAATAATTCACCCCTCCACTTT. Protein: CASSTGAGNNSPLHF. The J gene is TRBJ1-6, the V gene TRBV2; TRBD1 matches 7 bases. With 6 bases clipped from V and 5 bases from J, the junction kept 7 bases outside the gene matches. The V gene's germline CDR1 is SNHLY and CDR2 FYNNEI. This CDR3 spans 15 amino acids.

The V call is TRBV9, the J call TRBJ1-2; D gene unclear. This CDR3 region has 13 residues. V lost 4 bases and J 4 bases, leaving 11 bases between the germline ends. Germline V lookup: CDR1 SGDLS, CDR2 YYNGEE. CDR3 amino acids: CASSPRTSYGYTF. The CDR3 nucleotides read TGTGCCAGCAGCCCCCGGACCTCCTATGGCTACACCTTC.

This clone was counted a few times. Other DNA sequences in this specimen translate into the identical CDR3. The chain recombines TRBV6-1 with TRBJ1-5; D is undetermined. Trimming took 1 base from V and 6 from J, leaving 10 bases between them. This CDR3 comprises 14 residues. Germline loops: CDR1 MNHNS, CDR2 SASEGT. Here the CDR3 reads CASSEGASSQPQHF. The CDR3, as DNA: TGTGCCAGCAGTGAAGGGGCTTCCAGTCAGCCCCAGCATTTT.

The gene calls are TRBV3-1 (or the pseudogene TRBV3-2) and TRBJ2-2, with TRBD2 matching 7 bases. CDR3 length: 15 residues. Germline trimming cut 4 bases from V and 5 bases from J; bases unmatched to any gene: 7. The germline V gene has CDR1 LGHDT and CDR2 YNNKEL (reference sequence). The CDR3 nucleotides read TGTGCCAGCAGCCGGGGAGGGAGAGGTACCGGGGAGCTGTTTTTT. Amino acids: CASSRGGRGTGELFF.

V gene TRBV28 combines with J gene TRBJ1-2; 8 bases are shared with TRBD1. The CDR3 consists of 14 residues. Unmatched junction bases numbered 11, after V lost 7 bases and J lost 7 bases. Germline assignment: CDR1 MDHEN and CDR2 SYDVKM. Written as DNA, the CDR3 is TGTGCCAGCACCCGAGCAGGGGGCATACCTGGCTACACCTTC. This codes for CASTRAGGIPGYTF.

J is TRBJ2-7 and V is TRBV5-1; 12 bases line up with TRBD2. The CDR3 runs to 16 residues. Trimming took 4 bases from V and 3 from J; bases not matched to a gene: 8. From germline, CDR1 is SGHRS and CDR2 YFSETQ. The CDR3 nucleotides are TGCGCCAGCAGCCCCCTAGGGACTAGCGGGTACTACGAGCAGTACTTC. Translated: CASSPLGTSGYYEQYF.

This clone has only one observation. The sample has other DNA sequences that encode this CDR3 too. This chain joins TRBV6-5 and TRBJ1-1; D not certain. CDR3 length equals 14 residues. Per the germline V gene, CDR1 is MNHEY and CDR2 is SVGAGI. V was trimmed by 0 bases and J by 3 bases, leaving 8 bases between them. DNA of the CDR3: TGTGCCAGCAGTTACTCGGGCGGCTACACTGAAGCTTTCTTT. This codes for CASSYSGGYTEAFF.

This clone was counted once. The chain has TRBV19 and TRBJ1-1; D is ambiguous. Trimming took off 3 bases at V and 11 bases at J, with 16 bases between the two ends. Germline CDR1 reads LNHDA; CDR2 reads SQIVND (reference sequence). This CDR3 has 13 amino acids. For the CDR3, the DNA is TGTGCCAGTAGTATTTCGGGTAGGCAAACGGCTTTCTTT. Translation: CASSISGRQTAFF.